These 12 T cell receptor beta chains were all obtained from the same sample, sequenced in a study of T cell changes during pregnancy in multiple sclerosis. Sequencing used immunoSEQ multiplex PCR; TCRdb keeps in-frame clones, though not all of them. The sample includes 60,000 to 75,000 clones, roughly 93% seen only once; the top ten take 1.4%. The source material was peripheral blood, sampled in the third trimester of pregnancy. These receptors all stem from a female donor with multiple sclerosis, enrolled in a pregnancy study.

V usage is TRBV18 and J usage is TRBJ2-1; the D gene is possibly TRBD1 (5 bases). The V gene's germline CDR1 is KGHSH and CDR2 LQKENI. The CDR3 contains 16 residues. V was trimmed by 3 bases and J by 8 bases, leaving 20 bases between them. CDR3 sequence reads: CASSPAQGHNIHEQFF. The CDR3 region has the DNA TGTGCCAGCTCACCTGCTCAGGGCCATAATATACATGAGCAGTTCTTC.

This clone was seen more than once but under ten times. The rearrangement joins TRBV4-3 to TRBJ2-1; 8 positions match TRBD2. V dropped 4 bases and J dropped 8; count of bases not matched to a gene: 16. Germline V gene data show CDR1 as LGHNA and CDR2 as YSLEER. This CDR3 contains 17 residues. The CDR3 nucleotides read TGCGCCAGCAGCCGCTACGAAGGGACTAGATTGGGCGATGAGCAGTTCTTC. This sequence encodes CASSRYEGTRLGDEQFF.

The gene calls are TRBV6-5 and TRBJ2-7, with 8 bases matching TRBD1. This CDR3 has 15 residues. After removal of 2 bases from V and 2 bases from J, the junction contained 5 bases not matched to a gene. Germline V gene data show CDR1 as MNHEY and CDR2 as SVGAGI. The CDR3 DNA is TGTGCCAGCAGTTACCCCGGACAGGGTACCTACGAGCAGTACTTC. Its translation is CASSYPGQGTYEQYF.

This rearrangement joins TRBV7-2 to TRBJ2-7; the D is unclear. V was clipped by 1 base and J by 12 bases, with 19 bases between them. In germline, CDR1 is SGHTA, CDR2 FQGNSA. The CDR3 totals 14 residues. CDR3 region: CASSLERKISKRYF. The CDR3 nucleotides are TGTGCCAGCAGCTTAGAGAGGAAGATTTCCAAGAGGTACTTC.

V is TRBV5-1 and J is TRBJ1-2; D may be TRBD1 (6 bases). This CDR3 is built from 13 residues. The V and J ends lost 3 bases and 8 bases respectively, with 14 bases between them. Per germline, CDR1 SGHRS and CDR2 YFSETQ. CDR3 in DNA: TGCGCCAGCAGCTCAGGGGAAAGCAGCGGCTACACCTTC. Protein product: CASSSGESSGYTF. The whole variable domain, filled in from reference TRBV5-1 and TRBJ1-2, reads KAGVTQTPRYLIKTRGQQVTLSCSPISGHRSVSWYQQTPGQGLQFLFEYFSETQRNKGNFPGRFSGRQFSNSRSEMNVSTLELGDSALYLCASSSGESSGYTFGSGTRLTVV.

The chain carries TRBV7-9 and TRBJ1-1; perhaps TRBD1 as D (6 bases). Per germline, CDR1 SEHNR and CDR2 FQNEAQ (reference sequence). The CDR3 loop spans 14 amino acids. Between the trimmed V and J ends, which lost 4 bases and 1 base, there was a span of 10 bases. This CDR3 is CASSWGRGNTEAFF. The CDR3 DNA follows: TGTGCCAGCAGCTGGGGCAGGGGGAACACTGAAGCTTTCTTT.

This chain links TRBV4-3 with TRBJ1-1; no clear D gene. The CDR3 runs 14 residues. The germline CDR1 and CDR2 sequences are LGHNA and YSLEER. Trimming removed 2 bases from V and 1 base from J, with 8 bases in between. The CDR3 region is CASSQQQPNTEAFF. CDR3 nucleotide sequence: TGCGCCAGCAGCCAACAACAGCCGAACACTGAAGCTTTCTTT.

The chain carries TRBV9 and TRBJ2-7; possibly TRBD2 for D (6 bases). Germline V CDR1 and CDR2: SGDLS, YYNGEE. The CDR3 is made up of 14 amino acids. V was pared by 3 bases and J by 2 bases, with 12 bases between. The CDR3 region has the DNA TGTGCCAGCAGCGAGGGACTGACTACCTACGAGCAGTACTTC. It encodes CASSEGLTTYEQYF. Complete variable domain (other parts from reference TRBV9 and TRBJ2-7): DSGVTQTPKHLITATGQRVTLRCSPRSGDLSVYWYQQSLDQGLQFLIQYYNGEERAKGNILERFSAQQFPDLHSELNLSSLELGDSALYFCASSEGLTTYEQYFGPGTRLTVT.

J is TRBJ1-1 and V is TRBV5-1, with 8 bases identical to TRBD1. Per germline, CDR1 SGHRS and CDR2 YFSETQ. The CDR3 loop spans 14 amino acids. The trim removed 3 bases at V and 1 base at J, leaving 2 bases unmatched. The CDR3, as DNA: TGCGCCAGCAGCTCCGGGACAGGGAACACTGAAGCTTTCTTT. Its translation is CASSSGTGNTEAFF.

The rearrangement links TRBV9 to TRBJ1-1; D is ambiguous. The ends were cut back, 3 bases at V and 0 bases at J, with 15 bases in the middle. The CDR3 loop spans 16 amino acids. Per germline, CDR1 SGDLS and CDR2 YYNGEE. The CDR3 DNA is TGTGCCAGCAGCGCCTATATTGACTTCATGAACACTGAAGCTTTCTTT. Encoded protein: CASSAYIDFMNTEAFF.

V is TRBV7-6 and J is TRBJ2-5, with 13 bases lining up with TRBD2. With 4 bases clipped from V and 2 bases from J, the junction kept 7 bases outside the gene matches. This CDR3 comprises 17 residues. Germline assignment: CDR1 SGHVS and CDR2 FNYEAQ. The CDR3 region is CASSSRLAGGLQETQYF. The CDR3 nucleotides are TGTGCCAGCAGCTCCAGACTAGCGGGGGGCCTACAAGAGACCCAGTACTTC.

The gene calls are TRBV19 and TRBJ2-2; 13 positions agree with TRBD2. V lost 5 bases to trimming and J lost 5 bases; unmatched junction nucleotides: 8. This CDR3 has 17 residues. Germline CDR1 reads LNHDA; CDR2 reads SQIVND (reference sequence). This chain's CDR3 is CASSDRTSGGATGELFF. The CDR3 nucleotides are TGTGCCAGTAGTGATCGGACTAGCGGGGGAGCAACCGGGGAGCTGTTTTTT.